This T cell receptor (beta chain) was profiled in a study of T cell clonotyping in hematopoietic cell transplantation. Generated by immunoSEQ multiplex PCR, the TCRdb table keeps only in-frame clones and is missing some. The profile covers roughly 16,000 clones, with roughly 93% appearing a single time and about 1.8% taken by the ten largest. Study-wide results and caveats: Higher Inverse Simpson Index values in graft donor and pretransplant recipient predicted broader posttransplant TCR diversity.

This clone was counted a single time. Its specificity is unknown. Specified time point: recipient sample about 28 days before transplant, after cytoreduction. The input for sequencing was peripheral blood mononuclear cells, taken before stem cell transplant. This sequence originates from a man aged 18-30 years with biphenotypic leukemia. Some clones in this sample may be carry-over from other donors' samples.

This CDR3 is CASSATGVYEQYF. Written as DNA, the CDR3 is TGTGCCAGCAGCGCGACAGGAGTCTACGAGCAGTACTTC. The rearrangement links TRBV13 to TRBJ2-7; D may be TRBD1 (6 bases). Germline-derived CDR1 and CDR2 are PRHDT and FYEKMQ (reference sequence). This CDR3 spans 13 amino acids. V lost 5 bases, J lost 3 bases, and 11 bases lay in between.